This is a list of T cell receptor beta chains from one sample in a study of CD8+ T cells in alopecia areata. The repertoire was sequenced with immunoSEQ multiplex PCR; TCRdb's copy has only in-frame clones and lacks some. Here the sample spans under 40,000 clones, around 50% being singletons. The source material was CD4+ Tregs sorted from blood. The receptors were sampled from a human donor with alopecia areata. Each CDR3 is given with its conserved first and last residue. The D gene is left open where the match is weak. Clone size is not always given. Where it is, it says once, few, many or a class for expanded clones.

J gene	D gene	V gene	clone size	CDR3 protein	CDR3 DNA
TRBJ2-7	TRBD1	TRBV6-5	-	CASGKTGGSYEQYF	TGTGCCAGCGGGAAAACAGGGGGCTCCTACGAGCAGTACTTC
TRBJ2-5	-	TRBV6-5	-	CASSGKGNQETQYF	TGTGCCAGCAGTGGTAAAGGGAATCAAGAGACCCAGTACTTC
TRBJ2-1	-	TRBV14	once	CASSQDRGIYYNEQFF	TGTGCCAGCAGCCAAGATCGGGGGATCTACTACAATGAGCAGTTCTTC
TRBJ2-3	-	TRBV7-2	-	CASSQRTDTQYF	TGTGCCAGCAGTCAAAGAACGGATACGCAGTATTTT
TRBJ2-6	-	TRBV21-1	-	CASSTFGGGAKSGANVLTF	-
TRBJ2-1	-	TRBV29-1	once	CSVERAWNEQFF	TGCAGCGTTGAGCGAGCGTGGAATGAGCAGTTCTTC
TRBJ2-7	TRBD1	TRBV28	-	CASSRPDRVEQYF	TGTGCCAGCAGTCGTCCGGACAGGGTCGAGCAGTACTTC
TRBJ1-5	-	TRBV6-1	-	CASSALGDSNQPQHF	TGTGCCAGCAGTGCCCTTGGGGATAGCAATCAGCCCCAGCATTTT
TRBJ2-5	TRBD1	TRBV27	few	CASRPTGGWETQYF	TGTGCCAGCAGGCCCACAGGGGGCTGGGAGACCCAGTACTTC
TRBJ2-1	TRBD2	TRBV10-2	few	CASSEAGRTSASSYNEQFF	TGCGCCAGCAGTGAAGCGGGCAGGACTAGCGCTAGCTCCTACAATGAGCAGTTCTTC
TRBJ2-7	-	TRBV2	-	CASGRGVFSYEQYF	TGTGCCTCTGGAAGGGGGGTTTTCTCCTACGAGCAGTACTTC
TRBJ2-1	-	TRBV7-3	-	CASTPNRGGEQFF	TGTGCCAGCACCCCTAACAGGGGAGGTGAGCAGTTCTTC
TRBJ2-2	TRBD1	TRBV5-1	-	CASPLVPRQGSSGELFF	TGCGCCAGCCCACTTGTCCCCCGACAGGGCTCAAGCGGGGAGCTGTTTTTT
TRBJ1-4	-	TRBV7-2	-	CASSRDSNEKLFF	TGTGCCAGCAGTCGAGACAGTAATGAAAAACTGTTTTTT
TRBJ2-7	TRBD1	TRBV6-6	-	CASTPGGVEQYF	TGTGCCAGCACCCCAGGGGGCGTCGAGCAGTACTTC
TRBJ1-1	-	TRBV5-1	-	CASSLAGGWTEAFF	TGCGCCAGCAGCTTGGCCGGGGGCTGGACTGAAGCTTTCTTT
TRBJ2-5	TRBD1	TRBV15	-	CATSRGTGQETQYF	TGTGCCACCAGCAGAGGGACAGGCCAAGAGACCCAGTACTTC
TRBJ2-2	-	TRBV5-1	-	CASSSGTGELFF	TGCGCCAGCAGCTCCGGGACCGGGGAGCTGTTTTTT
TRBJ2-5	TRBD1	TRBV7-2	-	CASSSGQGGPQYF	TGTGCCAGCAGCTCGGGACAGGGAGGGCCCCAGTACTTC
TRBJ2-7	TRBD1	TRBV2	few	CASSLPGTGYYEQYF	TGTGCCAGCAGCCTACCCGGGACAGGCTACTACGAGCAGTACTTC
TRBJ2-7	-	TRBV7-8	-	CASSRGTVSEQYF	TGTGCCAGCAGCCGTGGGACCGTCAGCGAGCAGTACTTC
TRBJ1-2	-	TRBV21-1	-	CASRFSGQITNYGYTF	TGTGCCAGCAGATTTTCGGGACAGATAACTAACTATGGCTACACCTTC
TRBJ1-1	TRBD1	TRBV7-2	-	CASSLGDRGDTEAFF	TGTGCCAGCAGCTTAGGGGACAGAGGGGACACTGAAGCTTTCTTT
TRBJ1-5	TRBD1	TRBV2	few	CASSEWGRGFQPQHF	TGTGCCAGCAGTGAATGGGGCAGGGGGTTTCAGCCCCAGCATTTT
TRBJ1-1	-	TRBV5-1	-	CASTLIGGGTEAFF	TGCGCCAGCACCCTCATCGGCGGGGGCACTGAAGCTTTCTTT
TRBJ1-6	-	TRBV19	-	CASSIGTRDSPLHF	TGTGCCAGTAGTATCGGGACTCGGGATTCACCCCTCCACTTT
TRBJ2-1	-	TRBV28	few	CASSSHWGNEQFF	TGTGCCAGCAGTTCGCATTGGGGCAATGAGCAGTTCTTC
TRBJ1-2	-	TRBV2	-	CASTYAGDGYTF	TGTGCCAGCACGTATGCCGGGGACGGCTACACCTTC
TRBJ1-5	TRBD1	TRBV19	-	CASSLKAGQGRSSNQPQHF	TGTGCCAGTAGTCTCAAGGCGGGACAGGGGCGGTCTAGCAATCAGCCCCAGCATTTT
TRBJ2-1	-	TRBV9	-	CASSWGADNEQFF	TGTGCCAGCAGCTGGGGGGCGGACAATGAGCAGTTCTTC
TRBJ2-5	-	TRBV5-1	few	CASSLSPETAETQYF	TGCGCCAGCAGCTTGTCACCCGAAACGGCAGAGACCCAGTACTTC
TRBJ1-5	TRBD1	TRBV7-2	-	CASSFRSRGRGGQPQHF	TGTGCCAGCAGCTTCCGGTCCAGGGGGCGCGGGGGTCAGCCCCAGCATTTT
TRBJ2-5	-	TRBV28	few	CASSLRETQYF	TGTGCCAGCAGTTTACGGGAGACCCAGTACTTC
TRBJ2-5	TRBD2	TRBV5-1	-	CASSFTSGGDQETQYF	TGCGCCAGCAGCTTCACTAGCGGGGGAGATCAAGAGACCCAGTACTTC
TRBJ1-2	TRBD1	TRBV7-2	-	CASSLRGTGVGGYTF	TGTGCCAGCAGCTTACGGGGGACAGGGGTTGGTGGCTACACCTTC
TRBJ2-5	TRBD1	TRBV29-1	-	CSARKGAVKETQYF	TGCAGCGCCCGAAAGGGGGCGGTCAAAGAGACCCAGTACTTC
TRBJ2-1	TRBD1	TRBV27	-	CASRGTVWDSEQFF	TGTGCCAGCAGGGGGACAGTTTGGGACAGTGAGCAGTTCTTC
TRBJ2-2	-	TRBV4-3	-	CASSQEVAGRSTGELFF	TGCGCCAGCAGCCAAGAGGTGGCAGGTCGGAGCACCGGGGAGCTGTTTTTT
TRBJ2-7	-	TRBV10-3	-	CAIRAEVADYYEQYF	TGTGCCATCAGGGCCGAGGTGGCGGACTACTACGAGCAGTACTTC
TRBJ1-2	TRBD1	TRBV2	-	CASSKPGQDRGYTF	TGTGCCAGCAGCAAACCGGGACAGGACCGTGGCTACACCTTC
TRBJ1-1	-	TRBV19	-	CASSITPGSSAFF	TGTGCCAGTAGTATCACGCCGGGAAGCTCGGCTTTCTTT
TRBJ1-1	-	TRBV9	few	CASSVVPRWRAGVEAFF	TGTGCCAGCAGCGTAGTTCCTAGGTGGAGGGCGGGTGTTGAAGCTTTCTTT
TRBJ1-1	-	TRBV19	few	CASSIRGNTEAFF	TGTGCCAGTAGTATACGGGGGAACACTGAAGCTTTCTTT
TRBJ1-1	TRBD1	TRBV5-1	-	CASSGQGPEAFF	TGCGCCAGCAGCGGACAGGGTCCTGAAGCTTTCTTT
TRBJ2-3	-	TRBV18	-	CASSPAYLSTDTQYF	TGTGCCAGCTCACCGGCCTACCTGAGCACAGATACGCAGTATTTT
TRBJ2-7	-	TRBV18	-	CASSPLTASYEQYF	TGTGCCAGCTCACCCTTGACAGCCTCCTACGAGCAGTACTTC
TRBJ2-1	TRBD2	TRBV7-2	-	CASSLVTSGGVHEQFF	TGTGCCAGCAGCTTAGTGACTAGCGGGGGGGTACATGAGCAGTTCTTC
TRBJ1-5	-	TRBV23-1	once	CARPIRATGLPTNQPQHF	TGCGCCAGACCAATTCGAGCAACAGGGCTTCCAACGAATCAGCCCCAGCATTTT
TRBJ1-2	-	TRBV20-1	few	CSAGFGGPYTF	TGCAGTGCTGGGTTTGGGGGCCCCTACACCTTC
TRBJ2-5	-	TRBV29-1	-	CSVIRGRETQYF	TGCAGCGTTATCAGGGGTAGAGAGACCCAGTACTTC
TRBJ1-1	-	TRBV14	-	CASSQLPMNTEAFF	TGTGCCAGCAGCCAATTACCTATGAACACTGAAGCTTTCTTT
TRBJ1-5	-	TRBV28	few	CASSSLRAQPQHF	TGTGCCAGCAGTTCCCTACGGGCTCAGCCCCAGCATTTT
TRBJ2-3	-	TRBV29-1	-	CSVEGRAGDTQYF	TGCAGCGTTGAGGGACGGGCGGGGGATACGCAGTATTTT